This TCR beta chain was captured in a study of shared clonotypes between healthy human individuals. Deep was the level at which the assay was run. Profiled with immunoSEQ multiplex PCR; TCRdb holds only in-frame clones, not every one. This sample yields 2 million to 2.5 million clones, of which approximately 90% are seen a single time; around 0.35% belongs to the top ten. In germline, CDR1 is SGHVS, CDR2 FQNEAQ. The CDR3 covers 14 residues. Losses at the gene ends were 5 bases for V and 5 bases for J; bases not matched to a gene: 8. Each donor was a Caucasian adult residing in Nashville, Tennessee. V usage is TRBV7-8 and J usage is TRBJ2-7; 8 bases agree with TRBD1. Input material: naive CD4+ T cells from PBMCs. Subset in this sample: CD45RA+ positively selected. The TCR comes from a man between 18 and 35 years old in good health. Some clones in this sample may be carry-over from other donors' samples. The CDR3 loop is CASSTDRGRNEQYF. The DNA of the CDR3 is TGTGCCAGCAGCACCGACAGGGGACGGAACGAGCAGTACTTC.